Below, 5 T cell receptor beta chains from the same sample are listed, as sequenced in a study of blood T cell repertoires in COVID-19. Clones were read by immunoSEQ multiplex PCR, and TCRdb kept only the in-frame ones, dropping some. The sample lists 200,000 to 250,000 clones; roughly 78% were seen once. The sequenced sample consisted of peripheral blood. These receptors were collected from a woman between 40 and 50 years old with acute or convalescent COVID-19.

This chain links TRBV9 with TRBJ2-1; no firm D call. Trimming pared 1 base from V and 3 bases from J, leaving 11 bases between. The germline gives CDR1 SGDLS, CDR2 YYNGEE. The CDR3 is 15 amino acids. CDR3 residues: CASSVTVRGYNEQFF. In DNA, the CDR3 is TGTGCCAGCAGCGTAACGGTGCGAGGCTACAATGAGCAGTTCTTC.

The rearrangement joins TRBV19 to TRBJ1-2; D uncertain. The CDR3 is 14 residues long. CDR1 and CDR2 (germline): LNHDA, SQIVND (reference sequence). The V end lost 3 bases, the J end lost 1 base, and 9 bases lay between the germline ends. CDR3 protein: CASSILQVNYGYTF. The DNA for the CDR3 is TGTGCCAGTAGTATCCTTCAGGTTAACTATGGCTACACCTTC.

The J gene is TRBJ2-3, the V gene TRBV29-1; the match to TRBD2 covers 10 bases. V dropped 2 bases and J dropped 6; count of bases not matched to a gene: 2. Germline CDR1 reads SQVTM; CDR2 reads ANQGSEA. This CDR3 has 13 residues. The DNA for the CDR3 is TGCAGCGTTGAACTAGCGGGAGCTGATACGCAGTATTTT. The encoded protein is CSVELAGADTQYF.

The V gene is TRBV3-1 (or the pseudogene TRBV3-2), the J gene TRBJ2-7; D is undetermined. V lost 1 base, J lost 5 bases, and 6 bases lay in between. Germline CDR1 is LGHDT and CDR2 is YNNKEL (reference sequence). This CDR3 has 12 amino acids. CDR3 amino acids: CASSQGAHEQYF. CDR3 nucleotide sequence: TGTGCCAGCAGCCAAGGGGCGCACGAGCAGTACTTC.

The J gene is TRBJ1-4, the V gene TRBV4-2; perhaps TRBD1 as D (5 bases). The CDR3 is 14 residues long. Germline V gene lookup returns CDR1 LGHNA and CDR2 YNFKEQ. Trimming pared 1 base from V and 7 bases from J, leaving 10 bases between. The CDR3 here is CASSQGGAVEKLFF. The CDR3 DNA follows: TGTGCCAGCAGCCAAGGTGGGGCCGTTGAAAAACTGTTTTTT.